This passage covers 18 T cell receptor beta chains from one sample sequenced in a study of blood T cell repertoires in COVID-19 (dated by TCRdb to between 2020 and 2021). Library creation used the immunoSEQ multiplex PCR assay. The immuneACCESS repertoire file appears here via TCRdb, limited to in-frame rearrangements. These files lack a portion of the clones; in checked studies, under half of the deficit traces to unresolved V genes, and the cause of the others is not known. This sample gives 310,000 or so clones in total; approximately 86% of them show up just once. 8% to 9.5% of the sample belongs to the ten largest clones. Sample: PBMCs or T cells enriched from blood (not recorded which). The receptor set was obtained from a woman aged 18 to 35 who had recovered from COVID-19.

The chain has TRBV2 and TRBJ1-6, with D unresolved. The CDR3 totals 12 residues. In germline, CDR1 is SNHLY, CDR2 FYNNEI. Between the trimmed V and J ends, which lost 3 bases and 10 bases, there was a span of 7 bases. CDR3 in amino acids: CASSEGYSPLHF. CDR3 nucleotides: TGTGCCAGCAGTGAGGGCTACTCACCCCTCCACTTT.

The gene calls are TRBV11-2 and TRBJ1-5; the D gene is possibly TRBD1 (6 bases). The CDR3 length is 15 residues. Per germline, CDR1 SGHAT and CDR2 FQNNGV. V was pared by 3 bases and J by 0 bases, with 9 bases between. The CDR3 is CASSLTGNSNQPQHF. The CDR3 region has the DNA TGTGCCAGCAGCTTGACAGGAAATAGCAATCAGCCCCAGCATTTT.

The V gene is TRBV9, the J gene TRBJ1-1, with 7 bases matching TRBD1. V lost 0 bases and J lost 8; bases outside the gene matches: 4. Germline V gene sequence: CDR1 SGDLS, CDR2 YYNGEE. The CDR3 totals 13 residues. The CDR3 here is CASSVVEGQEAFF. As DNA, the CDR3 is TGTGCCAGCAGCGTAGTTGAGGGACAGGAAGCTTTCTTT.

This chain joins TRBV18 and TRBJ2-7, with 8 bases that match TRBD2. Germline V gene data show CDR1 as KGHSH and CDR2 as LQKENI. The CDR3 extends over 17 amino acids. Trimming took 1 base from V and 7 from J; bases not matched to a gene: 15. The DNA of the CDR3 is TGTGCCAGCTCACCACGTTCAGCCGGACTAGCCCCCGATGAGCAGTACTTC. It codes for CASSPRSAGLAPDEQYF. The full variable domain, its missing parts supplied by reference TRBV18 and TRBJ2-7, is NAGVMQNPRHLVRRRGQEARLRCSPMKGHSHVYWYRQLPEEGLKFMVYLQKENIIDESGMPKERFSAEFPKEGPSILRIQQVVRGDSAAYFCASSPRSAGLAPDEQYFGPGTRLTVT.

This rearrangement joins TRBV5-6 to TRBJ1-2, with 7 bases identical to TRBD1. Per germline, CDR1 SGHDT and CDR2 YYEEEE. This CDR3 is built from 16 residues. V shed 0 bases and J 1 base; nucleotides not matched to a gene: 6. CDR3 region: CASSLAGTGVNYGYTF. The CDR3 region has the DNA TGTGCCAGCAGCTTGGCCGGAACAGGGGTTAACTATGGCTACACCTTC.

In nucleotides, the CDR3 is TGTGCCAGCAGTCCCCCTCGGGAGTTTGAAGCCATGGACTACGAGCAGTACTTC. It is translated as CASSPPREFEAMDYEQYF. V usage is TRBV28 and J usage is TRBJ2-7; possible D gene TRBD2, 6 bases. The CDR3 covers 18 residues. Germline V gene sequence: CDR1 MDHEN, CDR2 SYDVKM. Trimming left V 5 bases short and J 3 bases short, with 26 bases between. Full variable domain (remainder filled in from reference TRBV28 and TRBJ2-7): DVKVTQSSRYLVKRTGEKVFLECVQDMDHENMFWYRQDPGLGLRLIYFSYDVKMKEKGDIPEGYSVSREKKERFSLILESASTNQTSMYLCASSPPREFEAMDYEQYFGPGTRLTVT.

This rearrangement joins TRBV12-3 or TRBV12-4 to TRBJ1-6; D is unclear. There are 13 residues in the CDR3. Trimming shortened V by 5 bases and J by 4 bases, and 6 bases separated the two germline ends. The CDR3: CASSPEYNSPLHF. In DNA, the CDR3 is TGTGCCAGCAGTCCGGAGTATAATTCACCCCTCCACTTT.

This clone is a singleton in its sample. This chain links TRBV7-2 with TRBJ1-5, with unresolved D. Germline V gene lookup returns CDR1 SGHTA and CDR2 FQGNSA. There are 13 residues in the CDR3. Between the trimmed V and J ends, which lost 4 bases and 5 bases, there was a span of 9 bases. DNA of the CDR3: TGTGCCAGCAGCTCTACAGTCGATCAGCCCCAGCATTTT. Translating it yields CASSSTVDQPQHF.

V and J are TRBV15 and TRBJ2-1, with D possibly TRBD1 on 5 matching bases. V lost 0 bases and J lost 10, with 13 bases in between. The CDR3 has 14 residues. The germline CDR1 and CDR2 sequences are LNHNV and YYDKDF (reference sequence). This CDR3 is CATSRDPGSGEQFF. The CDR3 nucleotides are TGTGCCACCAGCAGAGATCCCGGATCAGGGGAGCAGTTCTTC.

This sequence joins TRBV6-5 and TRBJ2-2, with a tentative D call TRBD2 (5 bases). V shed 8 bases and J shed 0 bases, with 13 bases lying between them. This CDR3 is built from 15 residues. Germline values: CDR1 MNHEY, CDR2 SVGAGI. This CDR3 is CASSVPGTNTGELFF. CDR3 bases: TGTGCCAGCTCGGTCCCGGGAACGAACACCGGGGAGCTGTTTTTT.

V gene TRBV6-2 or TRBV6-3 combines with J gene TRBJ2-4; D is perhaps TRBD2 (6 bases). Germline V gene data show CDR1 as MNHEY and CDR2 as SVGEGT. The germline V and J ends were trimmed by 3 bases and 1 base, with 13 bases remaining between them. The CDR3 is 16 residues long. The CDR3 region is CASSYPYRGAKNIQYF. The DNA for the CDR3 is TGTGCCAGCAGTTATCCCTATCGGGGGGCCAAAAACATTCAGTACTTC.

The chain has TRBV14 and TRBJ1-1, with 8 bases fitting TRBD1. V shed 1 base, J shed 0 bases, and the junction held 22 bases outside the gene matches. Germline V CDR1 and CDR2: SGHDN, FVKESK. This CDR3 is 22 amino acids long. CDR3 bases: TGTGCCAGCAGCCAAGTATTTAAGGGACAGGAGCTTGCACAAGGCCTGAACACTGAAGCTTTCTTT. It yields the protein CASSQVFKGQELAQGLNTEAFF.

The chain carries TRBV30 and TRBJ1-1; D is ambiguous. The V gene lost 0 bases and the J gene lost 7 bases, with 6 bases spanning the gap. The germline gives CDR1 GTSNPN, CDR2 SVGIG (reference sequence). CDR3 length: 11 amino acids. The CDR3 sequence: CAWSVQIEAFF. CDR3 bases: TGTGCCTGGAGTGTACAAATTGAAGCTTTCTTT.

The sample holds many counts of this clone. V is TRBV19 and J is TRBJ2-7, with 7 bases fitting TRBD1. Trimming at V came to 1 base and at J to 2 bases, leaving 8 bases not matched to a gene. Germline values: CDR1 LNHDA, CDR2 SQIVND (reference sequence). This CDR3 spans 16 amino acids. The CDR3 here is CASSIAGRGTAYEQYF. Here the CDR3 DNA reads TGTGCCAGTAGTATAGCGGGCAGGGGGACGGCCTACGAGCAGTACTTC.

This clone has only a few counts. The genes are TRBV9 and TRBJ2-5; TRBD2 aligns across 8 bases. The germline CDR1 and CDR2 sequences are SGDLS and YYNGEE. V trimming: 0 bases; J trimming: 3 bases; junction bases outside the gene matches: 7. This CDR3 is built from 16 residues. The CDR3 sequence is CASSVEVAGLKETQYF. The CDR3 DNA sequence: TGTGCCAGCAGCGTAGAGGTAGCGGGACTTAAAGAGACCCAGTACTTC.

This clone is a singleton in its sample. The chain carries TRBV28 and TRBJ1-5; D is undetermined. Trimming cost V 3 bases and J 5 bases, with 11 bases left between them. Germline V gene sequence: CDR1 MDHEN, CDR2 SYDVKM. This CDR3 contains 14 residues. The CDR3 nucleotides are TGTGCCAGCAGTTTTCCTCCAGGCTATCAGCCCCAGCATTTT. It codes for CASSFPPGYQPQHF.

In its sample, this clone was seen once. This chain joins TRBV4-2 and TRBJ1-2; D gene uncertain. The CDR3 sequence is 15 residues long. CDR1 is LGHNA, CDR2 YNFKEQ, per germline. The V and J ends lost 0 bases and 1 base respectively, with 9 bases between them. The CDR3 bases are TGTGCCAGCAGCCAAGATCCGGGAGGTAACTATGGCTACACCTTC. Translated: CASSQDPGGNYGYTF.

The chain uses TRBV4-1 and TRBJ2-3; D may be TRBD2 (6 bases). Trimming shortened V by 4 bases and J by 2 bases, and 10 bases separated the two germline ends. CDR1 and CDR2 (germline): MGHRA, YSYEKL. The CDR3 covers 14 residues. The CDR3 loop reads CASSLGGATDTQYF. The CDR3 DNA reads as TGCGCCAGCAGCCTCGGCGGGGCCACAGATACGCAGTATTTT.